This T cell receptor beta chain stems from a study of cytomegalovirus exposure and HLA in healthy donors. The wider study: One earlier analysis, a look at 200 million or so T cells, found some 110 million unique TCR beta sequences. General study findings and limits: DRB1 had the most TCR associations and HLA-C the fewest, a later analysis found, with rates varying by HLA locus. Immune exposure data for these donors was limited to CMV serostatus. With further analysis later on, most CMV-associated TCR beta chains appeared HLA-restricted.

PCR employed 60 Vbeta and 13 Jbeta primers. Sequenced by immunoSEQ multiplex PCR; TCRdb stores in-frame clones only, minus some. The sample carries about 190,000 clones, around 75% recorded once. Comments on this clone: The antigen is undetermined.

The V gene's germline CDR1 is MNHEY and CDR2 SMNVEV (reference sequence). This CDR3 contains 15 residues. The J segment lost 4 bases and the V segment lost 5 bases, leaving 6 bases of the junction unmatched. The rearrangement uses TRBV27 and TRBJ2-2; TRBD1 matches 8 bases. The sequenced sample was PBMCs. This receptor was taken from a woman in her thirties in good health and CMV-seropositive. The CDR3 region has the DNA TGTGCCAGCAGTCCGAGGACAGGGAGCACCGGGGAGCTGTTTTTT. Its translation: CASSPRTGSTGELFF.